This T cell receptor (beta chain) is drawn from a study of Ad26.COV2.S vaccination and SARS-CoV-2 variants. Whole-study results and caveats: Non-spike TCR breadth showed similarity between vaccine and placebo recipients. There was a possibility that the TCR breadth and depth analyses underestimated total T cell responses. After vaccination, substantial breadth of spike-specific CD8+ and CD4+ responses was reported.

Of note for this clone: The antigen is not known.

Some clones are missing from TCRdb's copy, which holds only in-frame ones; the method was immunoSEQ multiplex PCR. Of about 370,000 clones in the sample, 89% were seen once. There are 17 residues in the CDR3. Treatment in this sample: 15 to 20 received Ad26.COV2.S at low or high dose, single or two shots; a few received placebo; per-sample allocation not given. On day 63 after the first injection, vaccine and placebo recipients gave samples. Ad26.COV2.S expressed prefusion-stabilized spike from the original Wuhan strain. This clonotype was obtained from a person between 18 and 59 years old who received the Ad26.COV2.S COVID-19 vaccine or a placebo. Material: peripheral blood, obtained in a trial of Ad26.COV2.S vaccine versus placebo. The V gene is TRBV12-1, the J gene TRBJ1-5; TRBD1, as called in the table, went unchecked against the DNA. TRBV12-1 is flagged as a pseudogene. The CDR3 sequence is CASSPGQGFDSNQPQHF. CDR3 DNA: TGTGCCAGCAGCCCGGGACAGGGGTTCGATAGCAATCAGCCCCAGCATTTT.